The 27 T cell receptor beta chains below all came from one sample that was sequenced in a study of early T cells in non-severe SARS-CoV-2 infection. TCRdb fed the 5' RACE reads into MiXCR, producing one record per CDR3 protein. This repertoire shows some 48,000 distinct CDR3 sequences, 6% to 8% found once; its top ten account for roughly 5%. The sample consisted of whole blood. These receptors were collected from an adult who was a healthcare worker with PCR-confirmed SARS-CoV-2 infection or an uninfected control (not recorded which).

This clonotype was seen repeatedly, ten times or more. The chain links TRBV11-2 to TRBJ2-7, with D hard to call. V dropped 0 bases and J dropped 0 bases, with 9 bases sitting between them. The CDR3 is made up of 15 amino acids. Per germline, CDR1 SGHAT and CDR2 FQNNGV. CDR3 nucleotide sequence: TGTGCCAGCAGCTTAGAATCGCTACCCTCCTACGAGCAGTACTTC. It is translated as CASSLESLPSYEQYF.

The chain recombines TRBV7-2 with TRBJ2-2; the D gene is possibly TRBD1 (6 bases). This CDR3 is built from 17 residues. Germline lookup yields CDR1 SGHTA and CDR2 FQGNSA. Trimming took off 4 bases at V and 6 bases at J, with 21 bases between the two ends. Here the CDR3 reads CASSSSRWQGRAGELFF. The CDR3 nucleotides are TGTGCCAGCAGCTCTTCCCGATGGCAGGGGAGAGCCGGGGAGCTGTTTTTT.

This clonotype was counted between two and nine times. The chain links TRBV5-1 to TRBJ2-4; 8 bases fit TRBD1. With V trimmed by 0 bases and J by 5 bases, 4 bases remained unmatched. The CDR3 contains 15 residues. The V gene's germline CDR1 is SGHRS and CDR2 YFSETQ. CDR3 bases: TGCGCCAGCAGCTTGGACGGACAGGGCCAAAACATTCAGTACTTC. It yields the protein CASSLDGQGQNIQYF.

This clonotype was seen a handful of times. The gene calls are TRBV3-1 and TRBJ2-2, with D possibly TRBD2 on 7 matching bases. Deletions cut 1 base from V and 7 bases from J, with 16 bases between. Germline CDR1 is LGHDT and CDR2 is YNNKEL (reference sequence). The CDR3 has 16 residues. CDR3 bases: TGTGCCAGCAGCCAAGCCGCGGGGGCCCTCGGCGGGGAGCTGTTTTTT. This codes for CASSQAAGALGGELFF.

This clonotype was detected many times. This rearrangement joins TRBV6-4 to TRBJ1-6, with D hard to call. The V end was cut by 7 bases, the J end by 7 bases, with 17 bases between. Germline CDR1 reads MRHNA; CDR2 reads SNTAGT. The CDR3 sequence is 15 residues long. The CDR3: CASNGLNMGNSPLHF. The DNA for the CDR3 is TGTGCCAGCAATGGACTTAACATGGGAAATTCACCCCTCCACTTT.

V and J are TRBV2 and TRBJ1-1; 10 bases agree with TRBD1. The germline V gene has CDR1 SNHLY and CDR2 FYNNEI. Unmatched junction bases numbered 6, after V lost 6 bases and J lost 2 bases. The CDR3 extends over 15 amino acids. This CDR3 is CASSRTGGSNTEAFF. CDR3 sequence (DNA): TGTGCCAGCAGCCGGACAGGGGGAAGTAACACTGAAGCTTTCTTT.

This clonotype was detected ten times or more. The CDR3 DNA sequence: TGCAGTGCTATTCCTACTTTAGCGGGGACCCAGTACTTC. It codes for CSAIPTLAGTQYF. The chain has TRBV20-1 and TRBJ2-5; 7 bases fit TRBD2. Germline loops: CDR1 DFQATT, CDR2 SNEGSKA (reference sequence). V dropped 4 bases and J dropped 7; count of bases not matched to a gene: 9. The CDR3 has 13 amino acids.

This clonotype was recorded at least ten times. This chain uses TRBV11-2 with TRBJ1-1, with unresolved D. Germline-derived CDR1 and CDR2 are SGHAT and FQNNGV. V shed 2 bases and J shed 0 bases, with 7 bases lying between them. This CDR3 is built from 14 residues. CDR3 nucleotide sequence: TGTGCCAGCAGCTTAAGCGACATGAACACTGAAGCTTTCTTT. This gives the protein CASSLSDMNTEAFF.

The chain links TRBV7-9 to TRBJ2-3, with D perhaps being TRBD1 or TRBD2 (6 bases each). Germline V gene data show CDR1 as SEHNR and CDR2 as FQNEAQ (reference sequence). This CDR3 region has 16 residues. Trimming took 5 bases from V and 2 from J, leaving 17 bases between them. CDR3 nucleotides: TGTGCCAGCAGCCTACCATCGGGGGCCCTCACAGATACGCAGTATTTT. This codes for CASSLPSGALTDTQYF.

This clonotype was detected many times. The chain is built from TRBV12-3 or TRBV12-4 and TRBJ1-5; 7 bases line up with TRBD1. After removal of 5 bases from V and 0 bases from J, the junction contained 4 bases not matched to a gene. The CDR3 loop spans 15 amino acids. CDR3 sequence reads: CASSPRGFSNQPQHF. The CDR3 DNA is TGTGCCAGCAGTCCCAGGGGGTTTAGCAATCAGCCCCAGCATTTT.

In its sample, this clonotype was seen a few times. The V gene is TRBV6-2 or TRBV6-3, the J gene TRBJ1-1; a possible D gene is TRBD1 (5 bases). V shed 2 bases and J shed 0 bases, with 7 bases lying between them. The germline V gene has CDR1 MNHEY and CDR2 SVGEGT. The CDR3 loop spans 14 amino acids. The CDR3 reads CASSYGGLNTEAFF. Here the CDR3 DNA reads TGTGCCAGCAGTTACGGGGGGTTGAACACTGAAGCTTTCTTT.

In its sample, this clonotype was seen many times. The chain is built from TRBV3-1 and TRBJ1-3; tentatively, D is TRBD1 (5 bases). V lost 6 bases, J lost 0 bases, and 12 bases lay in between. The germline V gene has CDR1 LGHDT and CDR2 YNNKEL (reference sequence). The CDR3 sequence is 15 residues long. The CDR3 region has the DNA TGTGCCAGCAGACAGGACTCCCTCTCTGGAAACACCATATATTTT. Translating it yields CASRQDSLSGNTIYF.

There are many counts of this clonotype. This rearrangement joins TRBV20-1 to TRBJ2-1; D remains unclear. CDR3 length equals 11 residues. From germline, CDR1 is DFQATT and CDR2 SNEGSKA (reference sequence). Trimming removed 1 base from V and 11 bases from J, with 9 bases in between. CDR3 sequence reads: CSARGKDQQFF. The CDR3 nucleotides are TGCAGTGCTAGAGGGAAGGACCAGCAGTTCTTC.

Ten or more counts support this clonotype. This chain links TRBV10-3 with TRBJ2-7; TRBD1 aligns across 7 bases. The germline V gene has CDR1 ENHRY and CDR2 SYGVKD. The junction had 6 bases not matched to a gene; V was cut back by 5 bases and J by 2 bases. CDR3 size: 14 residues. Here the CDR3 DNA reads TGTGCCATCAGTTTAGGACAGGCCGCCTACGAGCAGTACTTC. It codes for CAISLGQAAYEQYF.

This clonotype occurred many times. The V gene is TRBV6-6, the J gene TRBJ2-3; the D gene is possibly TRBD2 (5 bases). The CDR3 spans 15 residues. Deletions cut 0 bases from V and 4 bases from J, with 11 bases between. The V gene's germline CDR1 is MNHNY and CDR2 SVGAGI (reference sequence). The CDR3 protein is CASSYSGLPPDTQYF. In DNA, the CDR3 is TGTGCCAGCAGTTACTCAGGACTGCCCCCAGATACGCAGTATTTT.

This clonotype was recorded at least ten times. The chain employs TRBV5-1 and TRBJ1-6; possibly TRBD1 for D (5 bases). This CDR3 spans 18 amino acids. V lost 1 base and J 1 base, leaving 15 bases between the germline ends. Germline CDR1 and CDR2: SGHRS and YFSETQ. Here the CDR3 reads CASSLFDSRQSYNSPLHF. The CDR3 bases are TGCGCCAGCAGCTTGTTTGACAGCCGCCAGTCCTATAATTCACCCCTCCACTTT.

This clonotype was seen at least ten times. The J gene is TRBJ1-2, the V gene TRBV18, with 10 positions matching TRBD1. After removal of 5 bases from V and 8 bases from J, the junction contained 2 bases not matched to a gene. Per germline, CDR1 KGHSH and CDR2 LQKENI. The CDR3 consists of 12 residues. CDR3 in amino acids: CASSDRGRGYTF. The CDR3 DNA reads as TGTGCCAGCTCAGACAGGGGGCGAGGCTACACCTTC.

This clonotype was seen repeatedly, ten times or more. The V and J genes are TRBV30 and TRBJ2-5; weak D call: TRBD2 (6 bases). CDR3 length equals 13 residues. The V end was cut by 0 bases, the J end by 4 bases, with 9 bases between. Germline V CDR1 and CDR2: GTSNPN, SVGIG (reference sequence). CDR3 in DNA: TGTGCCTGGAGTGTCCGACTAGGAGAGACCCAGTACTTC. Translation gives CAWSVRLGETQYF.

Many counts were recorded for this clonotype. This chain uses TRBV7-9 with TRBJ1-4; D remains ambiguous. CDR1 SEHNR and CDR2 FQNEAQ come from the germline V gene (reference sequence). The CDR3 totals 13 residues. Trimming shortened V by 4 bases and J by 4 bases, and 7 bases separated the two germline ends. Written as DNA, the CDR3 is TGTGCCAGCAGCTCCGGGAGTAATGAAAAACTGTTTTTT. Its translation is CASSSGSNEKLFF.

This clonotype was seen many times. V and J are TRBV6-2 or TRBV6-3 and TRBJ1-5; no clear D. The CDR3 consists of 14 residues. From germline, CDR1 is MNHEY and CDR2 SVGEGT. The ends were cut back, 5 bases at V and 1 base at J, with 9 bases in the middle. The CDR3 protein is CASSTAKSNQPQHF. For the CDR3, the DNA is TGTGCCAGCAGTACCGCTAAGAGCAATCAGCCCCAGCATTTT.

In this sample, this clonotype turned up many times. This chain joins TRBV4-1 and TRBJ1-2; no firm D call. The germline CDR1 and CDR2 sequences are MGHRA and YSYEKL. The V end was cut by 2 bases, the J end by 0 bases, with 10 bases between. This CDR3 has 15 amino acids. CDR3 loop: CASSQWAEPNYGYTF. CDR3 DNA: TGCGCCAGCAGCCAATGGGCAGAACCTAACTATGGCTACACCTTC.

This clonotype has a count of ten or more. The chain joins TRBV24-1 to TRBJ2-1; possibly TRBD1 for D (6 bases). CDR1 is KGHDR and CDR2 is SFDVKD in the germline V gene. With 3 bases removed from V and 8 bases from J, the gap between germline ends came to 10 bases. CDR3 length equals 13 residues. CDR3 DNA sequence: TGTGCCACCAGTGATCACAGGGAAGATGAGCAGTTCTTC. It specifies CATSDHREDEQFF.

The gene calls are TRBV7-9 and TRBJ2-5; TRBD1 is a possible D gene (5 bases). Germline assignment: CDR1 SEHNR and CDR2 FQNEAQ (reference sequence). The CDR3 totals 15 residues. Trimming pared 5 bases from V and 2 bases from J, leaving 15 bases between. CDR3 region: CASSPIDREQETQYF. In DNA, the CDR3 is TGTGCCAGCAGCCCAATCGACAGAGAACAAGAGACCCAGTACTTC.

This clonotype has just a few counts. The chain combines TRBV7-2 with TRBJ1-1, with 7 bases aligning to TRBD1. The CDR3 sequence is 14 residues long. J was trimmed by 5 bases and V by 2 bases; bases with no gene match: 5. Germline CDR1 reads SGHTA; CDR2 reads FQGNSA. This CDR3 is CASSLTGVRTEAFF. The DNA for the CDR3 is TGTGCCAGCAGCTTAACAGGGGTGAGGACTGAAGCTTTCTTT.

This clonotype was picked up many times. This sequence joins TRBV6-6 and TRBJ2-7; D unresolved. The V end was cut by 0 bases, the J end by 6 bases, with 15 bases between. The germline CDR1 and CDR2 sequences are MNHNY and SVGAGI (reference sequence). The CDR3 spans 15 residues. The CDR3 region has the DNA TGTGCCAGCAGTTACTCCCATGCTGGTAGGAGCGAGCAGTACTTC. Its protein product is CASSYSHAGRSEQYF.

This clonotype was seen more than once but under ten times. V gene TRBV9 combines with J gene TRBJ2-1, with 8 bases lining up with TRBD1. There are 14 residues in the CDR3. V trimming: 2 bases; J trimming: 5 bases; junction bases outside the gene matches: 3. Germline CDR1 SGDLS, CDR2 YYNGEE. CDR3 DNA sequence: TGTGCCAGCAGCGTGACAGGGGTACACAATGAGCAGTTCTTC. Amino acids: CASSVTGVHNEQFF. Using reference TRBV9 and TRBJ2-1 for the parts outside the CDR3, the full variable domain is DSGVTQTPKHLITATGQRVTLRCSPRSGDLSVYWYQQSLDQGLQFLIQYYNGEERAKGNILERFSAQQFPDLHSELNLSSLELGDSALYFCASSVTGVHNEQFFGPGTRLTVL.

V gene TRBV29-1 combines with J gene TRBJ1-2; no clear D. In germline, CDR1 is SQVTM, CDR2 ANQGSEA. V shed 3 bases and J shed 1 base, with 3 bases lying between them. This CDR3 spans 11 amino acids. The CDR3 DNA is TGCAGCGTTGAGGTTAACTATGGCTACACCTTC. Translated, it gives CSVEVNYGYTF.